This T cell receptor (beta chain) was identified during a study of blood T cell repertoires in COVID-19. J was trimmed by 8 bases and V by 4 bases; bases with no gene match: 8. Germline values: CDR1 SGHRS, CDR2 YFSETQ. The CDR3 has 13 amino acids. Clones were read by immunoSEQ multiplex PCR, and TCRdb kept only the in-frame ones, dropping some. The profile shows 130,000 to 150,000 clones, 81% of them singletons. The chain joins TRBV5-1 to TRBJ1-2; 7 positions match TRBD1. The specimen was peripheral blood. The origin of this receptor is a human donor with acute or convalescent COVID-19. The donor label of this sample is uncertain. CDR3 sequence reads: CASSPEGAGGYTF. CDR3 coding DNA: TGCGCCAGCAGCCCGGAGGGGGCAGGAGGCTACACCTTC.